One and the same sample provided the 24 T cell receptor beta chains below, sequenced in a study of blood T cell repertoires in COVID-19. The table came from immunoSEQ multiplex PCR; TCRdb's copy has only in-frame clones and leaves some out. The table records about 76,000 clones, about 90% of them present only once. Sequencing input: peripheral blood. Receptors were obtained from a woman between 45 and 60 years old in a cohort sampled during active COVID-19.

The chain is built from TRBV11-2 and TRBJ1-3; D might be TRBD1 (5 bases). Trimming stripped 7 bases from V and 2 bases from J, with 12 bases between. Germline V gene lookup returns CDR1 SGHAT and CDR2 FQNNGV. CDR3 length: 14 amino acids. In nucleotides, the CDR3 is TGTGCCAGCACCGGTACAGGAACTGGAAACACCATATATTTT. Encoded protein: CASTGTGTGNTIYF.

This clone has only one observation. For the CDR3, the DNA is TGTGCCACCCGTCAAGCGGGCCGCACAGATACGCAGTATTTT. Translation: CATRQAGRTDTQYF. This chain connects TRBV27 to TRBJ2-3; possibly TRBD2 for D (6 bases). V lost 10 bases, J lost 1 base, and 15 bases lay in between. CDR3 length equals 14 residues. Looked up from germline, CDR1 is MNHEY and CDR2 is SMNVEV (reference sequence).

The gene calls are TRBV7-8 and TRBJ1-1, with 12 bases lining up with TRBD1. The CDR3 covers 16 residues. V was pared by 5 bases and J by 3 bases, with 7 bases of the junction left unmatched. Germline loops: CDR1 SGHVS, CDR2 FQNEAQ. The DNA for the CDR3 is TGTGCCAGCAGCCAAGGGACAGGGGGCGCATACACTGAAGCTTTCTTT. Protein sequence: CASSQGTGGAYTEAFF. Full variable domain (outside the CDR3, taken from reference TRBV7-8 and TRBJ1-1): GAGVSQSPRYKVAKRGQDVALRCDPISGHVSLFWYQQALGQGPEFLTYFQNEAQLDKSGLPSDRFFAERPEGSVSTLKIQRTQQEDSAVYLCASSQGTGGAYTEAFFGQGTRLTVV.

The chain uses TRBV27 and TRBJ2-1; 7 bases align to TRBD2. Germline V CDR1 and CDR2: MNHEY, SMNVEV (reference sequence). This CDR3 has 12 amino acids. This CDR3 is CAVLALNNEQFF. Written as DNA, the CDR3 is TGTGCAGTACTAGCGCTTAACAATGAGCAGTTCTTC.

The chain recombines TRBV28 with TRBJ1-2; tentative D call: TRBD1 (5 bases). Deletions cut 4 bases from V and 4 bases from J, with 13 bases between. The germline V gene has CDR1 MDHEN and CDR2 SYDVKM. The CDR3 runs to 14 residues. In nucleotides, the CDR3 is TGTGCCAGCAGTTCCCCCGGGGGGAGCTATGGCTACACCTTC. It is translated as CASSSPGGSYGYTF.

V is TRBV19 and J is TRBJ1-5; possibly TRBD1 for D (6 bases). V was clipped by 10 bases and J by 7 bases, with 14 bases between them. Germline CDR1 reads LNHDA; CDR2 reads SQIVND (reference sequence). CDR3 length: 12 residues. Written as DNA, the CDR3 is TGTGCCACCCGGGACACCAGCCAGCCCCAGCATTTT. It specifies CATRDTSQPQHF.

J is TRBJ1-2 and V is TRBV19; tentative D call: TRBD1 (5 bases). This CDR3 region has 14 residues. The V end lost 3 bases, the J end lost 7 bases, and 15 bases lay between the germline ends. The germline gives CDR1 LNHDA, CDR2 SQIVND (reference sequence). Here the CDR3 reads CASSMNLGQGGYTF. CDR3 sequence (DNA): TGTGCCAGTAGTATGAATCTGGGTCAGGGTGGCTACACCTTC.

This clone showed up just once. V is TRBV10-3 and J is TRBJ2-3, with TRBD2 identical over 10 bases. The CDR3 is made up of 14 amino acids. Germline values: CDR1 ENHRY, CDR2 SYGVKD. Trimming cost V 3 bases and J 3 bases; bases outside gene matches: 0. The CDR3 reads CAISEAGGTDTQYF. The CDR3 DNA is TGTGCCATCAGTGAAGCGGGAGGGACAGATACGCAGTATTTT.

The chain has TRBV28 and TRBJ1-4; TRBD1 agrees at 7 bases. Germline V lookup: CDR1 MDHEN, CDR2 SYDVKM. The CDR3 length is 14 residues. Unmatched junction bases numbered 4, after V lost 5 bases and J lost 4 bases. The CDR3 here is CASSPGQINEKLFF. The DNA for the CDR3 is TGTGCCAGCAGTCCGGGACAGATTAATGAAAAACTGTTTTTT.

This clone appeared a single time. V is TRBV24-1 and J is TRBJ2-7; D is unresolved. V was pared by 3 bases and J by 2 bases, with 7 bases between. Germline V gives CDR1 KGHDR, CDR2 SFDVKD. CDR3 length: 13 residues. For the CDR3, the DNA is TGTGCCACCAGTGATCCGGTTACCTACGAGCAGTACTTC. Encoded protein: CATSDPVTYEQYF.

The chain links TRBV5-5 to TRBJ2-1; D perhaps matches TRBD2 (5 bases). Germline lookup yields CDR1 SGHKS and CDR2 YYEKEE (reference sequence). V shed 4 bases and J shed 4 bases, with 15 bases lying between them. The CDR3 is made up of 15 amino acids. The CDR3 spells CASSGGPNEYNEQFF. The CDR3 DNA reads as TGTGCCAGCAGCGGAGGACCGAATGAATACAATGAGCAGTTCTTC. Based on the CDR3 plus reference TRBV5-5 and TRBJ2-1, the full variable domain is DAGVTQSPTHLIKTRGQQVTLRCSPISGHKSVSWYQQVLGQGPQFIFQYYEKEERGRGNFPDRFSARQFPNYSSELNVNALLLGDSALYLCASSGGPNEYNEQFFGPGTRLTVL.

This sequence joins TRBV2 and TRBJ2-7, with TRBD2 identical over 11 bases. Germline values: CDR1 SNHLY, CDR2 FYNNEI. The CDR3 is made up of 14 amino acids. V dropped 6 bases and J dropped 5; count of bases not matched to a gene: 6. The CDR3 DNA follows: TGTGCCAGCAGGGGTACTAGCGGGAGCAACGAGCAGTACTTC. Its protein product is CASRGTSGSNEQYF.

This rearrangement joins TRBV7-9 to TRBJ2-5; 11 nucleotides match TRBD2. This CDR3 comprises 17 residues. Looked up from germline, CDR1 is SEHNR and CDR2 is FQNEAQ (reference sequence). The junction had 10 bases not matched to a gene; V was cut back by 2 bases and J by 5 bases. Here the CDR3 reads CASSLKGSSGRSETQYF. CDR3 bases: TGTGCCAGCAGCTTAAAGGGTTCTAGCGGGAGGTCGGAGACCCAGTACTTC.

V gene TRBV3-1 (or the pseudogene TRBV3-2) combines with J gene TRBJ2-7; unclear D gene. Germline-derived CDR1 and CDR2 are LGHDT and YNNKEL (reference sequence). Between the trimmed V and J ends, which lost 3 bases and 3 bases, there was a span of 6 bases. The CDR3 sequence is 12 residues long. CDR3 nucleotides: TGTGCCAGCAGCCAGACTTTCTACGAGCAGTACTTC. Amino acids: CASSQTFYEQYF.

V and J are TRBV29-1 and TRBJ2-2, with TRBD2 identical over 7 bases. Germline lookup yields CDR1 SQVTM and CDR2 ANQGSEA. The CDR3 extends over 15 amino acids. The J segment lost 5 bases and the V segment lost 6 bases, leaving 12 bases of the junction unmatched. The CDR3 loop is CSVPSDAGGTGELFF. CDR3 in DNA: TGCAGCGTCCCGTCTGACGCCGGGGGGACCGGGGAGCTGTTTTTT.

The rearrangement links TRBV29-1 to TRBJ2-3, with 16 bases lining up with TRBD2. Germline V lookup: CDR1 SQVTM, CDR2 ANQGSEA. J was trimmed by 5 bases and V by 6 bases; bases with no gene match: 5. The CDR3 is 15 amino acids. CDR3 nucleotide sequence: TGCAGCGTGGGACTAGCGGGAGGGCCGGTAGATACGCAGTATTTT. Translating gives CSVGLAGGPVDTQYF.

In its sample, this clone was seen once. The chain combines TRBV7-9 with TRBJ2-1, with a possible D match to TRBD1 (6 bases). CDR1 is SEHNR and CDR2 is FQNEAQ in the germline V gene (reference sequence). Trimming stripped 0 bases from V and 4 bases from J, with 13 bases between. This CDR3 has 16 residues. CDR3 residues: CASSLAGARGYNEQFF. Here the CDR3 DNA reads TGTGCCAGCAGCTTAGCGGGGGCAAGAGGTTACAATGAGCAGTTCTTC. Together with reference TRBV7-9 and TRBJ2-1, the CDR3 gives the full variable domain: DTGVSQNPRHKITKRGQNVTFRCDPISEHNRLYWYRQTLGQGPEFLTYFQNEAQLEKSRLLSDRFSAERPKGSFSTLEIQRTEQGDSAMYLCASSLAGARGYNEQFFGPGTRLTVL.

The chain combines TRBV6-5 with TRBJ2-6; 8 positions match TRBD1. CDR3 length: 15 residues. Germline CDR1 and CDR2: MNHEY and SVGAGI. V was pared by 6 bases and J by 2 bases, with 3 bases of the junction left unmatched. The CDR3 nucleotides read TGTGCCAGCAGCTTGGACAGGGCTGGGGCCAACGTCCTGACTTTC. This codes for CASSLDRAGANVLTF.

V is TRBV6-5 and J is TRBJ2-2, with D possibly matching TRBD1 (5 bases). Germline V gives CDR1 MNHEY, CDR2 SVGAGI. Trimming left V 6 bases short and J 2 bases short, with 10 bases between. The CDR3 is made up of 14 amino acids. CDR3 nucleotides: TGTGCCAGCAGAACGACAGAAAACACCGGGGAGCTGTTTTTT. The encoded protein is CASRTTENTGELFF.

Written as DNA, the CDR3 is TGTGCCAGCAGCGGACTAGCGGGAGGGCCAAGGGAGCTGTTTTTT. Translating it yields CASSGLAGGPRELFF. The gene calls are TRBV13 and TRBJ2-2; 15 positions agree with TRBD2. The CDR3 is 15 residues long. After removal of 5 bases from V and 9 bases from J, the junction contained 4 bases not matched to a gene. Per the germline V gene, CDR1 is PRHDT and CDR2 is FYEKMQ (reference sequence).

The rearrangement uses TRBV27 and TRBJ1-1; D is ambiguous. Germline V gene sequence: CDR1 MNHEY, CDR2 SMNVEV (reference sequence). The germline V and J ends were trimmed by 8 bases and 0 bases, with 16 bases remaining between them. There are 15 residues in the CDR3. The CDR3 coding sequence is TGTGCCAGCCCCCTCCCGGGGTCCATGAACACTGAAGCTTTCTTT. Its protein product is CASPLPGSMNTEAFF.

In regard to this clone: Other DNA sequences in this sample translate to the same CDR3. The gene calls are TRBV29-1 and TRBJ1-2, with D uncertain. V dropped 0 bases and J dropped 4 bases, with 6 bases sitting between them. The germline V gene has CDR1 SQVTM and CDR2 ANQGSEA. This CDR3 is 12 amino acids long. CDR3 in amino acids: CSVEDGGYGYTF. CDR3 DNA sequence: TGCAGCGTTGAAGATGGAGGCTATGGCTACACCTTC.

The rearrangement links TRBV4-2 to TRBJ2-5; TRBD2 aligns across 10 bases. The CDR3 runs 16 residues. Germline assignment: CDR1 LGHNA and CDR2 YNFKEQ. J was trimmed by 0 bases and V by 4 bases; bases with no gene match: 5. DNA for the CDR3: TGTGCCAGCAGCCCTTGGACTAGCGGTGACCAAGAGACCCAGTACTTC. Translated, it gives CASSPWTSGDQETQYF.

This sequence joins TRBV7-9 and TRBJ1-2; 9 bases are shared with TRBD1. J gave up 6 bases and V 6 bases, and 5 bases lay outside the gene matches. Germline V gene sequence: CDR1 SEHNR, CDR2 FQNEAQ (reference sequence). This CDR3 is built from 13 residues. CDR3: CASSQTGGDGYTF. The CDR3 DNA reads TGTGCCAGCAGTCAAACAGGGGGCGATGGCTACACCTTC.